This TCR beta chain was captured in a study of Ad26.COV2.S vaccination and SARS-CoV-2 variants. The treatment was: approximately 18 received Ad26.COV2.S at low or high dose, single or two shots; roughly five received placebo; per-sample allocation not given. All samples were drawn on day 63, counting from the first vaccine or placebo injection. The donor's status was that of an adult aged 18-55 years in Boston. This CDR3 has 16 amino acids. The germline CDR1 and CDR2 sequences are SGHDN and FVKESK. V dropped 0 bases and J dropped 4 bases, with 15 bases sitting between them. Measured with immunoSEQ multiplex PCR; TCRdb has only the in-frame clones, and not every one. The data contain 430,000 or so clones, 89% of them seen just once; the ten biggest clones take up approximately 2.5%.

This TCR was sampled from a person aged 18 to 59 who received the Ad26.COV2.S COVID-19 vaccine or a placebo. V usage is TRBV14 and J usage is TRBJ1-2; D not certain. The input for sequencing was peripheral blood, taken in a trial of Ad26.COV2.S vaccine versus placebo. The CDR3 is CASSQDARIPPYGYTF. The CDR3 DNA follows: TGTGCCAGCAGCCAAGATGCAAGGATACCGCCCTATGGCTACACCTTC.